This is a list of T cell receptor beta chains from one sample in a study of cytomegalovirus exposure and HLA in healthy donors. Here immunoSEQ multiplex PCR was the method, and the copy in TCRdb shows in-frame clones only, minus some. The table lists over 120,000 clones, approximately 94% of them singletons. The source material was PBMCs. These receptors were obtained from a man aged 18 to 30 in good health and CMV-seropositive. The CDR3 runs from the conserved cysteine through the conserved F or W. A D gene is named only where the DNA matches it firmly. Not every row has a clone size; where given, it reads once, few, many or a size class.

D gene	clone size	V gene	J gene	CDR3 protein	CDR3 DNA
TRBD2	once	TRBV5-1	TRBJ2-7	CASSGSGTSGSYEQYF	TGCGCCAGCAGCGGGAGCGGGACTAGCGGTTCCTACGAGCAGTACTTC
TRBD2	NA	TRBV10-1	TRBJ2-3	CASSDGLAGGISDTQYF	TGCGCCAGCAGTGATGGACTAGCGGGAGGGATTTCAGATACGCAGTATTTT
TRBD1	NA	TRBV6-5	TRBJ1-1	CASRQPGQGVTEAFF	TGTGCCAGCAGGCAGCCGGGACAGGGTGTCACTGAAGCTTTCTTT
TRBD1	once	TRBV13	TRBJ2-1	CASSNPDRTGVLFF	TGTGCCAGCAGCAACCCGGACAGGACAGGGGTGTTGTTCTTC
NA	NA	TRBV5-4	TRBJ2-7	CASSLGLQGTGNEQYF	TGTGCCAGCAGCTTGGGACTACAGGGTACGGGGAACGAGCAGTACTTC
TRBD2	once	TRBV10-3	TRBJ2-7	CAIRTSGSHEQYF	TGTGCCATCAGGACCAGCGGGAGCCACGAGCAGTACTTC
NA	NA	TRBV4-1	TRBJ2-7	CASSQEPSGPSYEQYF	TGCGCCAGCAGCCAAGAACCGAGCGGGCCCTCCTACGAGCAGTACTTC
NA	NA	TRBV7-8	TRBJ1-2	CASSGRQNINYGYTF	TGTGCCAGCAGCGGGCGACAGAATATTAACTATGGCTACACCTTC
TRBD1	NA	TRBV29-1	TRBJ2-5	CSGAHRGQTQYF	TGCAGCGGAGCCCACAGGGGGCAGACCCAGTACTTC
TRBD2	NA	TRBV27	TRBJ2-7	CASSLGLHGEQYF	TGTGCCAGCAGTTTGGGACTACATGGCGAGCAGTACTTC
NA	NA	TRBV7-6	TRBJ2-7	CASSLTQERRTGFYEQYF	TGTGCCAGCAGCTTAACCCAGGAACGACGAACAGGGTTCTACGAGCAGTACTTC
NA	NA	TRBV9	TRBJ1-1	CASSPWEGAFF	TGTGCCAGCAGCCCATGGGAGGGAGCTTTCTTT
TRBD1	NA	TRBV25-1	TRBJ2-4	CSSRLGDRQYF	TGTTCCAGTCGGCTTGGGGACAGACAGTACTTC
TRBD1	NA	TRBV2	TRBJ1-5	CASSDSGTVNQPQHF	TGTGCCAGCAGTGATTCCGGGACAGTCAATCAGCCCCAGCATTTT
TRBD2	NA	TRBV2	TRBJ2-1	CASNPGTSLGNEQFF	TGTGCCAGCAACCCCGGGACTAGCTTGGGCAATGAGCAGTTCTTC
NA	NA	TRBV7-6	TRBJ2-1	CASSLSTVNEQFF	TGTGCCAGCAGCCTTTCGACTGTCAATGAGCAGTTCTTC
NA	NA	TRBV7-9	TRBJ2-3	CASSPLQRSTDTQYF	TGTGCCAGCAGCCCACTCCAGCGGAGCACAGATACGCAGTATTTT
NA	NA	TRBV5-1	TRBJ1-6	CASSLDNSYNSPLHF	TGCGCCAGCAGCCTTGACAACTCCTATAATTCACCCCTCCACTTT
NA	once	TRBV30	TRBJ2-2	CAWSNTGELFF	TGTGCCTGGTCAAATACCGGGGAGCTGTTTTTT
NA	NA	TRBV6-1	TRBJ2-3	CASSRRSASTDTQYF	TGTGCCTCCTCCCGGAGGTCAGCTAGCACAGATACGCAGTATTTT
NA	NA	TRBV4-1	TRBJ2-5	CASSQEVGGRNFKETQYF	TGCGCCAGCAGCCAAGAAGTGGGTGGGAGGAACTTTAAAGAGACCCAGTACTTC
TRBD2	NA	TRBV2	TRBJ2-3	CASSELLAGVRTDTQYF	TGTGCCAGCAGTGAACTTCTAGCGGGGGTACGCACAGATACGCAGTATTTT
NA	NA	TRBV7-8	TRBJ2-7	CASSWTFPSWEQYF	TGTGCCAGCAGTTGGACATTCCCCTCGTGGGAGCAGTACTTC
TRBD2	once	TRBV4-2	TRBJ2-7	CASSQVGELAGHYEQYF	TGTGCCAGCAGCCAAGTCGGAGAGCTAGCGGGGCACTACGAGCAGTACTTC
NA	NA	TRBV14	TRBJ2-3	CASSQVITDTQYF	TGTGCCAGCAGCCAAGTCATCACAGATACGCAGTATTTT
NA	once	TRBV6-5	TRBJ2-7	CASSRGDNHEQYF	TGTGCCAGCAGTCGGGGGGACAACCACGAGCAGTACTTC
NA	NA	TRBV25-1	TRBJ2-3	CASSWGFRGTDTQYF	TGTGCCAGCTCCTGGGGCTTTCGCGGCACAGATACGCAGTATTTT
TRBD1	NA	TRBV2	TRBJ1-5	CASNRDRDQPQHF	TGTGCCAGCAACCGGGACAGGGATCAGCCCCAGCATTTT
TRBD2	NA	TRBV9	TRBJ2-2	CASSSSGSGRDGELFF	TGTGCCAGCAGCTCCTCGGGTAGCGGGAGGGACGGGGAGCTGTTTTTT
TRBD2	once	TRBV27	TRBJ2-7	CASSRLVTAGLYEQYF	TGTGCCAGCAGCCGACTTGTGACGGCGGGACTATACGAGCAGTACTTC
NA	NA	TRBV11-1	TRBJ1-1	CASSPPGTRGNTEAFF	TGTGCCAGCAGCCCGCCCGGGACAAGAGGGAACACTGAAGCTTTCTTT
TRBD1	NA	TRBV6-5	TRBJ2-2	CASSRAGQGPGELFF	TGTGCCAGCTCCCGGGCGGGACAGGGTCCCGGGGAGCTGTTTTTT
NA	NA	TRBV27	TRBJ1-1	CASTPQGRWSTEAFF	TGTGCCAGCACCCCTCAGGGCCGATGGAGCACTGAAGCTTTCTTT
NA	NA	TRBV11-3	TRBJ2-1	CASSPGGAETYNEQFF	TGTGCCAGCAGTCCCGGTGGGGCGGAAACCTACAATGAGCAGTTCTTC
NA	NA	TRBV9	TRBJ1-1	CASSVALSTEAFF	TGTGCCAGCAGCGTTGCCCTGAGCACTGAAGCTTTCTTT
TRBD2	NA	TRBV5-1	TRBJ2-7	CASSFTAGDPLEQYF	TGCGCCAGCAGCTTCACAGCGGGAGATCCTCTCGAGCAGTACTTC
NA	NA	TRBV9	TRBJ2-1	CASSLDGVRQFF	TGTGCCAGCAGTCTGGACGGGGTGCGGCAGTTCTTC